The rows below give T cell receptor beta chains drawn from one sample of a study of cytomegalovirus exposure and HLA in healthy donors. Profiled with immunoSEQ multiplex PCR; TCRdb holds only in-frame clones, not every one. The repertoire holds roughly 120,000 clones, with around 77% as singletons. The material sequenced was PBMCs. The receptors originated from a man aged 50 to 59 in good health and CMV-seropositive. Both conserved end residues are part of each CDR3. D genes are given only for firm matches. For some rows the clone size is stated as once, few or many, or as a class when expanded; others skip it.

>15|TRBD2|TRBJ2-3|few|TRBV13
CASSSAGGPVDTQYF
TGTGCCAGCAGCTCAGCGGGGGGGCCTGTTGATACGCAGTATTTT
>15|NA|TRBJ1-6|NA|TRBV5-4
CASSLGGSGNSPLHF
TGTGCCAGCAGCTTGGGAGGGTCGGGAAATTCACCCCTCCACTTT
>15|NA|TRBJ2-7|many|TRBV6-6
CASSYVPQGRYEQYF
TGTGCCAGCAGTTACGTTCCCCAGGGTCGCTACGAGCAGTACTTC
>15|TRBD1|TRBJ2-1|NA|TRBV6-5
CASSHQRQGYNEQFF
TGTGCCAGCTCACATCAGCGACAGGGGTACAATGAGCAGTTCTTC
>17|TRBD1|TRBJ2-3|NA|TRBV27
CASSLSFGQGAADTQYF
TGTGCCAGCAGTTTAAGTTTTGGGCAGGGGGCCGCAGATACGCAGTATTTT
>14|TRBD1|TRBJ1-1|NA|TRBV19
CASTPDRGRTEAFF
TGTGCCAGTACTCCGGACAGGGGGCGAACTGAAGCTTTCTTT
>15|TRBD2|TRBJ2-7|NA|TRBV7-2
CASTDPGRAGYEQYF
TGTGCCAGCACCGACCCCGGGAGGGCCGGGTACGAGCAGTACTTC
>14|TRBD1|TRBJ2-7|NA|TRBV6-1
CASRGGQGSYEQYF
TGTGCCAGCAGGGGAGGACAGGGCTCCTACGAGCAGTACTTC
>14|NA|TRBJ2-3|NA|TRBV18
CASSPLAGTDTQYF
TGTGCCAGCTCACCACTGGCGGGGACAGATACGCAGTATTTT
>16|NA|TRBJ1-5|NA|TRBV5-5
CASSLDNRVINQPQHF
TGTGCCAGCAGCTTGGATAACCGGGTCATCAATCAGCCCCAGCATTTT
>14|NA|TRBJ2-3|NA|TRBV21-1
CAGGLAGAGDTQYF
TGTGCCGGAGGACTAGCGGGGGCTGGAGATACGCAGTATTTT
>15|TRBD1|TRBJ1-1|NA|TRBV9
CASSVGTAWKAEAFF
TGTGCCAGCAGCGTGGGGACAGCTTGGAAGGCTGAAGCTTTCTTT
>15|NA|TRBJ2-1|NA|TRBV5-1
CASCNLKGEGSEQFF
TGCGCCAGTTGCAACCTTAAGGGTGAGGGAAGTGAGCAGTTCTTC